These T cell receptor beta chains were read from a single sample in a study of beta chain features in type 1 diabetes. Measured with immunoSEQ multiplex PCR; TCRdb has only the in-frame clones, and not every one. The sample has some 410,000 clones, over 11% seen once; the top ten hold roughly 0.036%. Sequenced: naive CD4+ T cells from blood. The receptor source for this set is a man younger than 45 in good health. Each CDR3 is given with its conserved first and last residue. D genes are given only for firm matches. Size tells how often a clone was seen (once, few, many) or the class of an expanded clone, and some rows leave it out.

clone_size: .
d_call: .
j_call: TRBJ2-1
v_call: TRBV7-3
cdr3_nt: TGTGCCAGCAGCTTAACAGTTCTGGATGAGCAGTTCTTC
cdr3_aa: CASSLTVLDEQFF

clone_size: .
d_call: TRBD2
j_call: TRBJ2-2
v_call: TRBV14
cdr3_nt: TGTGCCAGCAGCCGGAGCGGGAGTACCACCGGGGAGCTGTTTTTT
cdr3_aa: CASSRSGSTTGELFF

clone_size: .
d_call: .
j_call: TRBJ2-7
v_call: TRBV4-1
cdr3_nt: TGCGCCAGCAGCCAAGCGGTTGTAAGCTCCTACGAGCAGTACTTC
cdr3_aa: CASSQAVVSSYEQYF

clone_size: few
d_call: .
j_call: TRBJ2-1
v_call: TRBV2
cdr3_nt: TGTGCCAGCAAGACTCTCAATGAGCAGTTCTTC
cdr3_aa: CASKTLNEQFF

clone_size: .
d_call: .
j_call: TRBJ2-1
v_call: TRBV6-5
cdr3_nt: TGTGCAGCGGGTGGCAGGGGGAACTATGAGCAGTTCTTC
cdr3_aa: CAAGGRGNYEQFF

clone_size: .
d_call: TRBD1
j_call: TRBJ2-3
v_call: TRBV7-2
cdr3_nt: TGTGCCAGCAGCTCCGGGACAGGGGATGGAGATACGCAGTATTTT
cdr3_aa: CASSSGTGDGDTQYF

clone_size: .
d_call: .
j_call: TRBJ2-3
v_call: TRBV4-1
cdr3_nt: TGCGCCAGCAGCTATTCCGGGAGCACAGATACGCAGTATTTT
cdr3_aa: CASSYSGSTDTQYF

clone_size: .
d_call: .
j_call: TRBJ2-1
v_call: TRBV2
cdr3_nt: TGTGCCAGCAGAGGTCCCCGGAAAAACTACAATGAGCAGTTCTTC
cdr3_aa: CASRGPRKNYNEQFF

clone_size: few
d_call: .
j_call: TRBJ2-4
v_call: TRBV7-2
cdr3_nt: TGTGCCAGCAGCTTAGGACAGGCGACTAGCTGGTACTTC
cdr3_aa: CASSLGQATSWYF

clone_size: few
d_call: .
j_call: TRBJ2-1
v_call: TRBV6-1
cdr3_nt: TGTGCCAGCAGCCCGGGGGATCGGGCCGTCAATGAGCAGTTCTTC
cdr3_aa: CASSPGDRAVNEQFF

clone_size: .
d_call: TRBD1
j_call: TRBJ2-2
v_call: TRBV19
cdr3_nt: TGTGCCAGTAGTAGGGGAGGACAGGGGAGGAAGCTGTTTTTT
cdr3_aa: CASSRGGQGRKLFF

clone_size: .
d_call: .
j_call: TRBJ2-1
v_call: TRBV7-9
cdr3_nt: TGTGCCAGCAGTGGGGGCGTTTACAATGAGCAGTTCTTC
cdr3_aa: CASSGGVYNEQFF

clone_size: few
d_call: .
j_call: TRBJ2-2
v_call: TRBV7-2
cdr3_nt: TGTGCCAGCAGCTTTGACACCGGGGAGCTGTTTTTT
cdr3_aa: CASSFDTGELFF

clone_size: few
d_call: .
j_call: TRBJ1-1
v_call: TRBV5-1
cdr3_nt: TGCGCCAGCAGCCCGGTGGGCACAGGACGGTTAAACACTGAAGCTTTCTTT
cdr3_aa: CASSPVGTGRLNTEAFF

clone_size: few
d_call: .
j_call: TRBJ2-5
v_call: TRBV20-1
cdr3_nt: TGCAGTGCTCGTAGCGGCGCGAGCCAGTACTTC
cdr3_aa: CSARSGASQYF

clone_size: many
d_call: TRBD2
j_call: TRBJ2-1
v_call: TRBV30
cdr3_nt: TGTGCCTGGGGGGCCCGACTAGCGGCAAATGAGCAGTTCTTC
cdr3_aa: CAWGARLAANEQFF

clone_size: few
d_call: .
j_call: TRBJ1-1
v_call: TRBV23-1
cdr3_nt: TGCGCCAGCGGGTCTAAACGACGCGCTTTCTTT
cdr3_aa: CASGSKRRAFF

clone_size: .
d_call: .
j_call: TRBJ1-3
v_call: TRBV4-1
cdr3_nt: TGCGCCAGCAGCGTCAATCAAGGATTTGGAAACACCATATATTTT
cdr3_aa: CASSVNQGFGNTIYF

clone_size: .
d_call: .
j_call: TRBJ2-3
v_call: TRBV9
cdr3_nt: TGTGCCAGCAGCGTTAACGGGGACTTTCTCACAGATACGCAGTATTTT
cdr3_aa: CASSVNGDFLTDTQYF

clone_size: .
d_call: TRBD1
j_call: TRBJ2-7
v_call: TRBV2
cdr3_nt: TGTGCCAGCAGCGTAGACAGGGGGCCCTACGAGCAGTACTTC
cdr3_aa: CASSVDRGPYEQYF

clone_size: .
d_call: .
j_call: TRBJ2-6
v_call: TRBV28
cdr3_nt: TGTGCCAGCAGTTTAGACAGATTCCCATCCTCTGGGGCCAACGTCCTGACTTTC
cdr3_aa: CASSLDRFPSSGANVLTF

clone_size: few
d_call: TRBD1
j_call: TRBJ2-1
v_call: TRBV4-1
cdr3_nt: TGCGCCAGCAGCCAAGACACTATCAGGGACAGGGAGGTCGATGAGCAGTTCTTC
cdr3_aa: CASSQDTIRDREVDEQFF

clone_size: few
d_call: TRBD2
j_call: TRBJ2-2
v_call: TRBV7-9
cdr3_nt: TGTGCCAGCAGCTTATATCTAGCGGGAAGGTCCGGGGAGCTGTTTTTT
cdr3_aa: CASSLYLAGRSGELFF

clone_size: few
d_call: .
j_call: TRBJ2-1
v_call: TRBV28
cdr3_nt: TGTGCCAGCAGTTTAGTTTGGGAAGGCAATGAGCAGTTCTTC
cdr3_aa: CASSLVWEGNEQFF

clone_size: few
d_call: .
j_call: TRBJ2-2
v_call: TRBV7-2
cdr3_nt: TGTGCCAGCAGCTTTTCGGCCGGGGAGCTGTTTTTT
cdr3_aa: CASSFSAGELFF

clone_size: few
d_call: .
j_call: TRBJ1-2
v_call: TRBV7-9
cdr3_nt: TGTGCCAGCAGCCCGGACATTAACTATGGCTACACCTTC
cdr3_aa: CASSPDINYGYTF

clone_size: .
d_call: .
j_call: TRBJ2-3
v_call: TRBV18
cdr3_nt: TGTGCCAGCTCCCTGATCGAGGGAAGGCAGTATTTT
cdr3_aa: CASSLIEGRQYF

clone_size: few
d_call: TRBD2
j_call: TRBJ2-3
v_call: TRBV2
cdr3_nt: TGTGCCAGCAGCGTCTGGCGGGAGGCCCGCGGAGATACGCAGTATTTT
cdr3_aa: CASSVWREARGDTQYF

clone_size: few
d_call: TRBD2
j_call: TRBJ2-5
v_call: TRBV5-6
cdr3_nt: TGTGCCAGCAGCTTCAGGAGCGGGGTTCTCCGTAAAGAGACCCAGTACTTC
cdr3_aa: CASSFRSGVLRKETQYF

clone_size: .
d_call: .
j_call: TRBJ2-3
v_call: TRBV6-6
cdr3_nt: TGTGCCAGCAGTTCCCGGCAACCTCGCGACCTACTGCATTTT
cdr3_aa: CASSSRQPRDLLHF

clone_size: few
d_call: .
j_call: TRBJ2-1
v_call: TRBV4-1
cdr3_nt: TGCGCCAGCAGCCAAGATCCGGCAAGGAGCTCCTACAATGAGCAGTTCTTC
cdr3_aa: CASSQDPARSSYNEQFF

clone_size: many
d_call: .
j_call: TRBJ2-5
v_call: TRBV2
cdr3_nt: TGTGCCAGCGGGGAAGAGACCCAGTACTTC
cdr3_aa: CASGEETQYF

clone_size: few
d_call: .
j_call: TRBJ2-7
v_call: TRBV27
cdr3_nt: TGTGCCAGCAGTTTACAGGAGAGATACGAGCAGTACTTC
cdr3_aa: CASSLQERYEQYF

clone_size: .
d_call: .
j_call: TRBJ1-2
v_call: TRBV29-1
cdr3_nt: TGCATCACCCCCGGGGAAAGAGGGCCGGGCTCCGGCTACACCTTC
cdr3_aa: CITPGERGPGSGYTF

clone_size: few
d_call: TRBD1
j_call: TRBJ2-1
v_call: TRBV7-9
cdr3_nt: TGTGCCAGCAGTCGAAGTCCCCAGGGGGCGATCAACAATGAGCAGTTCTTC
cdr3_aa: CASSRSPQGAINNEQFF

clone_size: once
d_call: .
j_call: TRBJ1-2
v_call: TRBV25-1
cdr3_nt: TGTGCCAGCAGTGAACTGGGTGTAGGCGGTGGCTACACCTTC
cdr3_aa: CASSELGVGGGYTF

clone_size: .
d_call: .
j_call: TRBJ2-5
v_call: TRBV4-3
cdr3_nt: TGCGCCAGCAGCCTGGGGCTCACCTCTGGGGAGACCCAGTACTTC
cdr3_aa: CASSLGLTSGETQYF

clone_size: .
d_call: .
j_call: TRBJ2-6
v_call: TRBV5-1
cdr3_nt: TGCGCCAGCAGCTTGGTCCCCTCTGGGGCCAACGTCCTGACTTTC
cdr3_aa: CASSLVPSGANVLTF

clone_size: once
d_call: .
j_call: TRBJ2-1
v_call: TRBV4-1
cdr3_nt: TGCGCCAGCAGCCAAGATCCATGGAGTAATGAGCAGTTCTTC
cdr3_aa: CASSQDPWSNEQFF

clone_size: few
d_call: .
j_call: TRBJ2-3
v_call: TRBV10-3
cdr3_nt: TGTGCCACCGGAGGAAGGCTGATCGGGGGCACAGATACGCAGTATTTT
cdr3_aa: CATGGRLIGGTDTQYF

clone_size: .
d_call: .
j_call: TRBJ2-5
v_call: TRBV7-2
cdr3_nt: TGTGCCAGCAGCCTTCAGCGTAGGACCCAGTACTTC
cdr3_aa: CASSLQRRTQYF

clone_size: .
d_call: .
j_call: TRBJ2-3
v_call: TRBV2
cdr3_nt: TGTGCCAGCATAGAGGATGTAGCGGATACGCAGTATTTT
cdr3_aa: CASIEDVADTQYF